Presented here are 29 T cell receptor beta chains from one specimen sequenced in a study of cytomegalovirus exposure and HLA in healthy donors. The PCR made use of 60 Vbeta and 13 Jbeta primers. The table came from immunoSEQ multiplex PCR; TCRdb's copy has only in-frame clones and leaves some out. The sample records 110,000 to 150,000 clones, approximately 79% being singletons. The sample comprised PBMCs. These receptors were obtained from a young man in good health and CMV-seropositive.

This chain uses TRBV27 with TRBJ1-2; D is unclear. Per the germline V gene, CDR1 is MNHEY and CDR2 is SMNVEV (reference sequence). V was shortened by 6 bases and J by 8 bases, with 22 bases between the two germline ends. The CDR3 is 15 residues long. CDR3: CASSHQIHGVAGYTF. The CDR3 DNA follows: TGTGCCAGCAGCCACCAGATTCACGGTGTAGCAGGCTACACCTTC.

The J gene is TRBJ2-2, the V gene TRBV4-1; 10 nucleotides agree with TRBD2. This CDR3 is 15 amino acids long. Germline-derived CDR1 and CDR2 are MGHRA and YSYEKL. The ends lost 6 bases at V and 4 bases at J; junction bases unmatched: 5. The CDR3 DNA sequence: TGCGCCAGCAGGAACCTAGCGGGGGTCACCGGGGAGCTGTTTTTT. Encoded protein: CASRNLAGVTGELFF.

The rearrangement links TRBV5-8 to TRBJ1-1; 7 nucleotides align to TRBD1. The CDR3 extends over 15 amino acids. The V segment lost 4 bases and the J segment 0 bases; nucleotides outside the gene matches: 6. CDR1 is SGHTS, CDR2 YDEGEE, per germline. CDR3 coding DNA: TGTGCCAGCAGCGGGAGACAGGGAATGAACACTGAAGCTTTCTTT. This gives the protein CASSGRQGMNTEAFF.

This chain uses TRBV19 with TRBJ2-3; possibly TRBD1 for D (6 bases). The V gene's germline CDR1 is LNHDA and CDR2 SQIVND (reference sequence). The CDR3 has 13 residues. Trimming removed 10 bases from V and 2 bases from J, with 13 bases in between. CDR3 residues: CAIRDTPTDTQYF. DNA of the CDR3: TGTGCCATTAGGGACACCCCCACAGATACGCAGTATTTT.

This clone occurred once. The V call is TRBV4-2, the J call TRBJ2-1; D may be TRBD1 (6 bases). The CDR3 loop spans 15 amino acids. The V end lost 2 bases, the J end lost 12 bases, and 20 bases lay between the germline ends. CDR1 LGHNA and CDR2 YNFKEQ come from the germline V gene. CDR3 in DNA: TGTGCCAGCAGCCAAATGGGCGCCGAGGGGGATGGGCAGTTCTTC. It translates to CASSQMGAEGDGQFF.

The chain carries TRBV9 and TRBJ2-5; TRBD2 aligns across 9 bases. Per germline, CDR1 SGDLS and CDR2 YYNGEE. The ends lost 0 bases at V and 4 bases at J; junction bases unmatched: 7. The CDR3 contains 16 residues. Here the CDR3 DNA reads TGTGCCAGCAGCGTAGCGTCCCTAGCGGGAAGAGAGACCCAGTACTTC. The encoded protein is CASSVASLAGRETQYF.

The chain couples TRBV14 to TRBJ2-3; no clear D. Germline values: CDR1 SGHDN, CDR2 FVKESK. CDR3 length equals 14 residues. Deletions cut 1 base from V and 3 bases from J, with 8 bases between. The DNA for the CDR3 is TGTGCCAGCAGCCAAGTGAGGCGGACAGATACGCAGTATTTT. It yields the protein CASSQVRRTDTQYF.

The rearrangement joins TRBV2 to TRBJ1-5; tentative D call: TRBD1 (6 bases). The CDR3 contains 16 residues. Germline V gene data show CDR1 as SNHLY and CDR2 as FYNNEI. V lost 6 bases and J 1 base, leaving 16 bases between the germline ends. This chain's CDR3 is CASRVTGGASNQPQHF. In nucleotides, the CDR3 is TGTGCCAGCAGAGTTACGGGGGGCGCGAGCAATCAGCCCCAGCATTTT. Based on the CDR3 plus reference TRBV2 and TRBJ1-5, the full variable domain is EPEVTQTPSHQVTQMGQEVILRCVPISNHLYFYWYRQILGQKVEFLVSFYNNEISEKSEIFDDQFSVERPDGSNFTLKIRSTKLEDSAMYFCASRVTGGASNQPQHFGDGTRLSIL.

This chain joins TRBV10-1 and TRBJ1-1, with D tentatively TRBD1 (6 bases). CDR3 length: 15 amino acids. The germline CDR1 and CDR2 sequences are WNHNN and SYGVQD (reference sequence). Trimming pared 5 bases from V and 3 bases from J, leaving 16 bases between. The CDR3: CASSSSRGLDTEAFF. DNA for the CDR3: TGCGCCAGCAGTTCAAGCAGGGGTTTGGACACTGAAGCTTTCTTT.

The chain links TRBV9 to TRBJ2-7; TRBD2 aligns across 9 bases. This CDR3 contains 15 residues. CDR1 is SGDLS, CDR2 YYNGEE, per germline. The V gene end was trimmed by 1 base and the J gene end by 3 bases; junction bases not matched to a gene: 5. The CDR3 DNA reads TGTGCCAGCAGCGTACAGGCTAGCGGGGTCTACGAGCAGTACTTC. It specifies CASSVQASGVYEQYF.

CDR3 sequence: CASSISGGTQYF. For the CDR3, the DNA is TGTGCCAGCAGCATTAGCGGGGGTACCCAGTACTTC. The J gene is TRBJ2-5, the V gene TRBV7-9; 9 bases are shared with TRBD2. Per germline, CDR1 SEHNR and CDR2 FQNEAQ (reference sequence). The CDR3 contains 12 residues. V shed 5 bases, J shed 8 bases, and the junction held 3 bases outside the gene matches.

This rearrangement joins TRBV27 to TRBJ2-7; 7 nucleotides match TRBD1. The germline CDR1 and CDR2 sequences are MNHEY and SMNVEV (reference sequence). After removal of 5 bases from V and 4 bases from J, the junction contained 5 bases not matched to a gene. The CDR3 is made up of 13 amino acids. The CDR3 reads CASSLNRGYEQYF. The CDR3 DNA is TGTGCCAGCAGTCTTAACAGGGGTTACGAGCAGTACTTC.

The chain carries TRBV5-1 and TRBJ2-2, with D unresolved. The CDR3 is 16 amino acids. Trimming removed 4 bases at V and 4 bases at J, with 17 bases between. The germline V gene has CDR1 SGHRS and CDR2 YFSETQ. CDR3 region: CASSATVTTLTGELFF. The CDR3 DNA is TGCGCCAGCAGCGCAACGGTGACAACCCTCACCGGGGAGCTGTTTTTT.

J is TRBJ2-2 and V is TRBV9; 8 nucleotides agree with TRBD2. Unmatched junction bases numbered 9, after V lost 5 bases and J lost 0 bases. CDR3 length: 17 amino acids. The germline V gene has CDR1 SGDLS and CDR2 YYNGEE. DNA of the CDR3: TGTGCCAGCAGGTTATCGGCGGGAGGCCCGAACACCGGGGAGCTGTTTTTT. Its translation: CASRLSAGGPNTGELFF.

The chain joins TRBV28 to TRBJ2-5, with D possibly matching TRBD2 (6 bases). The length of the CDR3 is 16 residues. Germline V gene lookup returns CDR1 MDHEN and CDR2 SYDVKM. V dropped 6 bases and J dropped 2 bases, with 19 bases sitting between them. The CDR3 here is CASRRAGSGVQETQYF. As DNA, the CDR3 is TGTGCCAGCAGGAGAGCGGGTAGCGGAGTACAAGAGACCCAGTACTTC.

This chain joins TRBV21-1 and TRBJ2-2; the table calls TRBD2, which could not be checked here. TRBV21-1 is a pseudogene. The CDR3 length is 13 residues. CDR3: CASTREQTGELFF. In DNA form, the CDR3 reads TGTGCCAGTACGAGGGAGCAAACCGGGGAGCTGTTTTTT.

The chain has TRBV29-1 and TRBJ2-1, with 15 bases lining up with TRBD2. V lost 4 bases, J lost 2 bases, and 6 bases stayed unmatched. CDR3 length: 17 residues. Germline V gene data show CDR1 as SQVTM and CDR2 as ANQGSEA. The CDR3 is CSVGRTSGGGTYNEQFF. The CDR3, as DNA: TGCAGCGTTGGACGGACTAGCGGGGGGGGGACCTACAATGAGCAGTTCTTC.

V is TRBV7-9 and J is TRBJ2-2, with 8 positions matching TRBD1. This CDR3 comprises 15 residues. From germline, CDR1 is SEHNR and CDR2 FQNEAQ (reference sequence). With 3 bases clipped from V and 7 bases from J, the junction kept 7 bases outside the gene matches. The CDR3 sequence: CASSFSRGRDGELFF. The CDR3 region has the DNA TGTGCCAGCAGCTTCTCCAGGGGGCGCGACGGGGAGCTGTTTTTT.

This clone was recorded a few times. This chain links TRBV19 with TRBJ1-1, with 8 bases matching TRBD1. CDR1 and CDR2 (germline): LNHDA, SQIVND (reference sequence). This CDR3 region has 15 residues. The V segment lost 6 bases and the J segment 0 bases; nucleotides outside the gene matches: 6. CDR3 in amino acids: CASSLRQGMNTEAFF. DNA for the CDR3: TGTGCCAGTAGCCTAAGACAGGGGATGAACACTGAAGCTTTCTTT.

The gene calls are TRBV5-4 and TRBJ2-7; 10 bases align to TRBD2. The CDR3 sequence is 16 residues long. The V gene's germline CDR1 is SGHNT and CDR2 YYREEE (reference sequence). J lost 4 bases, V lost 3 bases, and 10 bases had no gene match. The DNA for the CDR3 is TGTGCCAGCAGCTCAGAAGGGGTTAGCGGGAGGTACGAGCAGTACTTC. Translated, it gives CASSSEGVSGRYEQYF.

The J gene is TRBJ2-7, the V gene TRBV14; 10 bases are a match to TRBD2. CDR3 length: 18 residues. CDR1 and CDR2 from the germline V gene are SGHDN and FVKESK. V gave up 2 bases and J gave up 3 bases; unmatched junction bases: 13. CDR3: CASSQQREGLARYYEQYF. The CDR3 DNA reads as TGTGCCAGCAGCCAACAGAGGGAGGGACTAGCGAGATACTACGAGCAGTACTTC.

The chain carries TRBV30 and TRBJ2-1; D is undetermined. Germline lookup yields CDR1 GTSNPN and CDR2 SVGIG (reference sequence). Trimming took 0 bases from V and 3 from J, leaving 9 bases between them. This CDR3 is 14 amino acids long. CDR3 nucleotide sequence: TGTGCCTGGAGTGTTTCTACTGACTACAATGAGCAGTTCTTC. Protein sequence: CAWSVSTDYNEQFF. The full variable domain, in which reference TRBV30 and TRBJ2-1 provide the parts outside the CDR3, is SQTIHQWPATLVQPVGSPLSLECTVEGTSNPNLYWYRQAAGRGLQLLFYSVGIGQISSEVPQNLSASRPQDRQFILSSKKLLLSDSGFYLCAWSVSTDYNEQFFGPGTRLTVL.

V gene TRBV30 combines with J gene TRBJ1-3; 7 nucleotides line up with TRBD1. CDR1 is GTSNPN, CDR2 SVGIG, per germline (reference sequence). J gave up 8 bases and V 1 base, and 5 bases lay outside the gene matches. This CDR3 spans 13 amino acids. In nucleotides, the CDR3 is TGTGCCTGGAGTGAGGGGGCGAGGGACACCATATATTTT. As protein: CAWSEGARDTIYF.

The chain recombines TRBV19 with TRBJ2-2, with a weak D call TRBD1 (5 bases). This CDR3 comprises 14 residues. The germline CDR1 and CDR2 sequences are LNHDA and SQIVND (reference sequence). V was cut by 10 bases and J by 4 bases, with 16 bases left in between. CDR3 residues: CAIRQWAGTGELFF. In nucleotides, the CDR3 is TGTGCCATCAGACAGTGGGCAGGCACCGGGGAGCTGTTTTTT.

The chain has TRBV6-4 and TRBJ2-3; D not resolved. Germline assignment: CDR1 MRHNA and CDR2 SNTAGT. Trimming took 6 bases from V and 2 from J, leaving 9 bases between them. The CDR3 spans 13 residues. The DNA of the CDR3 is TGTGCCAGCAGCGTGACACCCACAGATACGCAGTATTTT. This translates into CASSVTPTDTQYF.

The V call is TRBV6-4, the J call TRBJ1-1; D gene uncertain. CDR3 size: 16 residues. The V gene lost 0 bases and the J gene lost 3 bases, with 14 bases spanning the gap. In germline, CDR1 is MRHNA, CDR2 SNTAGT. The DNA for the CDR3 is TGTGCCAGCAGTGACTCGACGGCCGCCGGAGACACTGAAGCTTTCTTT. Translating gives CASSDSTAAGDTEAFF.

The chain uses TRBV6-6 and TRBJ2-7, with 9 nucleotides matching TRBD1. J lost 6 bases, V lost 4 bases, and 10 bases had no gene match. The CDR3 covers 15 residues. The V gene's germline CDR1 is MNHNY and CDR2 SVGAGI (reference sequence). CDR3 coding DNA: TGTGCCAGCAGTTCCTCAGGGACAGGGAGAGGCGAGCAGTACTTC. This gives the protein CASSSSGTGRGEQYF.

V and J are TRBV7-9 and TRBJ1-2, with a possible D match to TRBD1 (6 bases). This CDR3 is 13 amino acids long. Germline loops: CDR1 SEHNR, CDR2 FQNEAQ (reference sequence). The V end was cut by 3 bases, the J end by 4 bases, with 9 bases between. The DNA of the CDR3 is TGTGCCAGCAGCTTTCAGGGGACCTATGGCTACACCTTC. It is translated as CASSFQGTYGYTF.

This clone was observed a few times. The V and J genes are TRBV11-2 and TRBJ2-1; D remains unclear. Germline lookup yields CDR1 SGHAT and CDR2 FQNNGV. The V and J ends lost 4 bases and 11 bases respectively, with 15 bases between them. The CDR3 covers 13 residues. The CDR3 here is CASSSRGSWQQFF. Written as DNA, the CDR3 is TGTGCCAGCAGCTCCCGTGGTAGCTGGCAGCAGTTCTTC.